Listed below are T cell receptor beta chains from one sample, sequenced in a study of Graves' ophthalmopathy and Graves' hyperthyroidism. In TCRdb, the multiplex PCR reads were re-called with MiXCR into one record per CDR3 protein. The table has more than 300,000 distinct CDR3 sequences, approximately 18% seen once; the top ten hold 2% to 3%. Sequencing was performed on peripheral blood. The source of these receptors is an adult woman with stable Graves' hyperthyroidism. Each CDR3 is given without its conserved first and last residue. Fields, in order: D gene, clone size, V gene, CDR3 protein. A D gene is named only where the DNA matches it firmly. Only part of the rows carry a size: once, few, many, or a class if the clone is expanded.

. | many | TRBV7-2 | ASSLGPPGHNLNGYT
. | many | TRBV11-3 | ASSLDGHNTEAF
TRBD1 | many | TRBV3-1 | ASSQEGGVGIYGYT
TRBD1 | many | TRBV10-3 | AIRAGTGQETQY
. | many | TRBV6-2/TRBV6-3 | ASSYYQAWHTEAF
. | many | TRBV28 | ASSPYRELNTEAF
TRBD2 | many | TRBV20-1 | SATTPRDYPGEQY
. | . | TRBV19 | ASSEWAGKSFRAF
. | many | TRBV27 | ASSLGPTGRETQY
. | . | TRBV30 | AWSVISFTGELF
. | many | TRBV7-2 | ASSLRPSWEDTEAF
TRBD2 | few | TRBV7-2 | ASSPSGAGGYEQY
TRBD2 | many | TRBV20-1 | SARWGLAGPRFGETQY
. | many | TRBV27 | ASSPNQGYEQY
TRBD2 | many | TRBV5-6 | ASSGSTSGRSGEQY
. | many | TRBV7-9 | ASGGTKNIQY
. | many | TRBV11-2 | ASSFGTVDYT
. | many | TRBV6-5 | ASSYVARREQF
. | many | TRBV5-1 | ASSLEAGRNTGELF
. | many | TRBV12-3/TRBV12-4 | ASSRQEETQY
TRBD2 | many | TRBV12-3/TRBV12-4 | ASSFVAGETVETQY
. | many | TRBV5-4 | ASSLAPGPGELF
TRBD1 | many | TRBV12-3/TRBV12-4 | ASSWGTGSPLH
TRBD1 | many | TRBV7-8 | ASSGGRDRAYEQY
. | many | TRBV11-2 | ASSLGPPSSYEQY
. | many | TRBV6-6 | ASSPGLGGEAF
TRBD1 | many | TRBV29-1 | SVDLRDRPQETQY
. | . | TRBV20-1 | SASRRDRSSYEQY
TRBD1 | many | TRBV7-2 | ASSLATGNIYGYT
TRBD1 | many | TRBV25-1 | ASSAQGAGGYT
. | many | TRBV6-1 | ASGTPEAF
TRBD2 | many | TRBV5-1 | ASSFAGTSGRYEQY
. | many | TRBV5-6 | ASSFGRFSSGNTIY
. | many | TRBV7-2 | ASSSSRGFFEAF
. | few | TRBV4-1 | ASSQGRTAQDF
TRBD1 | many | TRBV20-1 | SASRDRGYEQY
. | many | TRBV12-3/TRBV12-4 | ASSPPSHLYGYT
. | many | TRBV19 | ASSIDLRKAMNTEAF
. | many | TRBV14 | ASSRLRADVQETQY
. | many | TRBV20-1 | SARASTAANYGYT
. | many | TRBV15 | ATSSGSRASNQPQH
TRBD2 | few | TRBV6-1 | ASRPGGGLQETQY
TRBD1 | few | TRBV5-1 | ASSGRTGVYEQY
TRBD1 | . | TRBV11-2 | ASSSTGGQGETQY
TRBD2 | many | TRBV6-2/TRBV6-3 | ASSNKTSGLSYEQY
. | few | TRBV6-1 | ASQTGFQETQY
. | many | TRBV29-1 | SVEREPNTEAF
. | few | TRBV2 | ASSEGHSTDTQY
TRBD2 | . | TRBV6-1 | ASSTRTSRTYEQY
. | . | TRBV19 | ASSIEEIKY
TRBD2 | many | TRBV20-1 | SARGTSGRASSYEQY
TRBD1 | many | TRBV20-1 | SATGGSYGYT
TRBD2 | many | TRBV7-2 | ASSFRIAGPLGTQY
. | many | TRBV28 | ASSAVGEPKTD
. | many | TRBV6-5 | ASSYRESNQPQH